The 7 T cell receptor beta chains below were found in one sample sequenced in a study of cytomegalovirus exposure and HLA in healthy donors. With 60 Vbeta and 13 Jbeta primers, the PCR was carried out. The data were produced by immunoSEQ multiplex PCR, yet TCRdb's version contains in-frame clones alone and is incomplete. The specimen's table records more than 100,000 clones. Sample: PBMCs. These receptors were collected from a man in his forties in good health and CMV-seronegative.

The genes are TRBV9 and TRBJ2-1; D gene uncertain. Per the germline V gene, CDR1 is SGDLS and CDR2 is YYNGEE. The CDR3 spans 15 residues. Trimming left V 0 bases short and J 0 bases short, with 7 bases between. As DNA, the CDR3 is TGTGCCAGCAGCGTAGAGCCTAGCTCCTACAATGAGCAGTTCTTC. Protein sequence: CASSVEPSSYNEQFF.

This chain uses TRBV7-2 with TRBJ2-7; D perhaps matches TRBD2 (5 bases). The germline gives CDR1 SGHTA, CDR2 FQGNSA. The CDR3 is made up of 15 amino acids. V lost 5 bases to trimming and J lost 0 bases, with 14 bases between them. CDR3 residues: CASSLGVGFSYEQYF. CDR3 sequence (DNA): TGTGCCAGCAGCCTCGGGGTGGGGTTCTCCTACGAGCAGTACTTC. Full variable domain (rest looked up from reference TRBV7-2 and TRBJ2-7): GAGVSQSPSNKVTEKGKDVELRCDPISGHTALYWYRQSLGQGLEFLIYFQGNSAPDKSGLPSDRFSAERTGGSVSTLTIQRTQQEDSAVYLCASSLGVGFSYEQYFGPGTRLTVT.

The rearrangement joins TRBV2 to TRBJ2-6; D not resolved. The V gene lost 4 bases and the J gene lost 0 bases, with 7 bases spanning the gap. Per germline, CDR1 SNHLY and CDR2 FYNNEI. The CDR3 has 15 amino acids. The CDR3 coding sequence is TGTGCCAGCAGTGCCGATAGCTCTGGGGCCAACGTCCTGACTTTC. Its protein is CASSADSSGANVLTF.

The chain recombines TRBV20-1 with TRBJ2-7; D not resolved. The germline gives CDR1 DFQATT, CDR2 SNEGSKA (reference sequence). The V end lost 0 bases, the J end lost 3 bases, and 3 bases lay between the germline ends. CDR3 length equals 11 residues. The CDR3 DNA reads TGCAGTGCTAGAGATCTCTACGAGCAGTACTTC. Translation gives CSARDLYEQYF.

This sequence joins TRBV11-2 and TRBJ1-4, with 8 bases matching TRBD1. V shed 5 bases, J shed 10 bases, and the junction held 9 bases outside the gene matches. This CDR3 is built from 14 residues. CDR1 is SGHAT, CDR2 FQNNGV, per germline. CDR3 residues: CASSLRQGFGKLFF. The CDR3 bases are TGTGCCAGCAGCCTCAGACAGGGGTTTGGAAAACTGTTTTTT. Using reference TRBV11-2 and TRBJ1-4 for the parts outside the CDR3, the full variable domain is EAGVAQSPRYKIIEKRQSVAFWCNPISGHATLYWYQQILGQGPKLLIQFQNNGVVDDSQLPKDRFSAERLKGVDSTLKIQPAKLEDSAVYLCASSLRQGFGKLFFGSGTQLSVL.

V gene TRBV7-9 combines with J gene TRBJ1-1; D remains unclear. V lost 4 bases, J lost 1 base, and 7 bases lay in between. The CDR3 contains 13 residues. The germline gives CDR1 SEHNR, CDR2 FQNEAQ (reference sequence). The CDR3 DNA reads TGTGCCAGCAGCTCCCGAGAGAACACTGAAGCTTTCTTT. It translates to CASSSRENTEAFF.

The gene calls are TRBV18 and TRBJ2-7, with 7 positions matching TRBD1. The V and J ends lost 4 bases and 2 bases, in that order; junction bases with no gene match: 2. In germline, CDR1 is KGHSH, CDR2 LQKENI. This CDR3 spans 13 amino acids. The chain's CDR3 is CASSRTGPYEQYF. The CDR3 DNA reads TGTGCCAGCTCACGGACAGGCCCCTACGAGCAGTACTTC.